This is a list of T cell receptor beta chains from one sample in a study of control samples from healthy donors and cancer patients. TCRdb's copy holds only in-frame clones and misses some; the assay was immunoSEQ multiplex PCR. The data contain 100,000 to 150,000 clones, more than 75% of them singletons. The sequenced sample consisted of blood. Receptors were obtained from a man in his sixties in good health. CDR3s include the opening cysteine and the closing phenylalanine or tryptophan. The order of the fields is clone size, D gene, J gene, V gene, CDR3 DNA, CDR3 protein. D genes are given only for firm matches. Rows give clone size only sometimes, using once, few, many, or a class for an expanded clone.

>.|TRBD1|TRBJ1-1|TRBV7-2
TGTGCCAGCAGCCAAGGACAGGGGCATACGCGAGCTTTCTTT
CASSQGQGHTRAFF
>.|TRBD1|TRBJ1-2|TRBV20-1
TGCAGTGCTTGGACAGGGCAGGGCTACACCTTC
CSAWTGQGYTF
>.|TRBD2|TRBJ2-3|TRBV7-9
TGTGCCAGCAGCTTACAGCTAGCGGGGGGGCCTGGTTCGCAGTATTTT
CASSLQLAGGPGSQYF
>.|TRBD2|TRBJ2-3|TRBV29-1
TGCAGCGTTGTGCGGGGGAGCACAGATACGCAGTATTTT
CSVVRGSTDTQYF
>.|TRBD1|TRBJ2-7|TRBV19
TGTGCCAGTAGAATGACCGGGACAGGGGGATACGAGCAGTACTTC
CASRMTGTGGYEQYF
>.|.|TRBJ1-5|TRBV19
TGTGCCAGTAGTATTGCAGTTAGCAATCAGCCCCAGCATTTT
CASSIAVSNQPQHF
>.|.|TRBJ1-4|TRBV19
TGTGCCAGTAACACCGGCCTTGGAAGCGCAACTAATGAAAAACTGTTTTTT
CASNTGLGSATNEKLFF
>few|.|TRBJ2-2|TRBV5-4
TGTGCCAGCAGCTCACTATCGGGCAGGGCCGGGGAGCTGTTTTTT
CASSSLSGRAGELFF
>few|.|TRBJ1-1|TRBV7-3
TGTGCCAGCAGCTCATCCGGGACGGTGAACACTGAAGCTTTCTTT
CASSSSGTVNTEAFF
>.|.|TRBJ1-2|TRBV28
TGTGCCACCCCGAGCGACCAGGGCCTACCCTATGGCTACACCTTC
CATPSDQGLPYGYTF
>.|.|TRBJ1-2|TRBV2
TGTGCCAGCAGTGAACAAGGACTCAGTGGCTACACCTTC
CASSEQGLSGYTF
>.|.|TRBJ1-5|TRBV10-2
TGCGCCAGCAGCGGACAGTTCAATCAGCCCCAGCATTTT
CASSGQFNQPQHF
>.|.|TRBJ2-2|TRBV28
TGTGCCACCATCCGACAGAACACCGGGGAGCTGTTTTTT
CATIRQNTGELFF
>.|TRBD1|TRBJ1-1|TRBV6-2/TRBV6-3
TGTGCCAGCAGTCAACAGGGGGGTCTCACTGAAGCTTTCTTT
CASSQQGGLTEAFF
>.|TRBD1|TRBJ2-7|TRBV5-1
TGCGCCAGCAGCTTGGTCGGCAGGGGGCAGGGGGCGGATGAGCAGTACTTC
CASSLVGRGQGADEQYF
>once|.|TRBJ1-3|TRBV7-2
TGTGCCAGCAGCGATGAAGGGGGGGGCACGGGGAGCACCATATATTTT
CASSDEGGGTGSTIYF
>.|.|TRBJ1-2|TRBV6-5
TGTGCCAGCAGGCCTCCCTCAGATGTCTATGGCTACACCTTC
CASRPPSDVYGYTF
>.|.|TRBJ2-2|TRBV28
TGTGCCAGCAGTTTTATAGGAGAATTGGCCGTTAGGGGGGAGCTGTTTTTT
CASSFIGELAVRGELFF
>.|.|TRBJ2-5|TRBV7-8
TGTGCCAGCAGCCCTGTGCGGGTTCCGCGGGAGACCCAGTACTTC
CASSPVRVPRETQYF
>.|.|TRBJ1-2|TRBV19
TGTGCCAGTACCCCTCCCGGGCAGGGTAGTTTGTTTGGCTACACCTTC
CASTPPGQGSLFGYTF
>.|.|TRBJ2-7|TRBV7-2
TGTGCCAGCAGCCAAATGGGACGGCGTACGGGCGAGCAGTACTTC
CASSQMGRRTGEQYF
>few|TRBD1|TRBJ1-2|TRBV28
TGTGCCAGCAGTTTGACAGGGGAGATCTATGGCTACACCTTC
CASSLTGEIYGYTF